This TCR beta chain originates from a study of blood T cell repertoires in COVID-19. About the study: Samples taken during acute and convalescent COVID-19 were collected in the United States, Italy and Spain.

The protocol was immunoSEQ multiplex PCR, while the TCRdb copy is restricted to in-frame clones and leaves out a portion. The table shows under 150,000 clones, with more than 70% occurring only once. CDR1 is SGDLS and CDR2 is YYNGEE in the germline V gene. V shed 0 bases, J shed 1 base, and the junction held 7 bases outside the gene matches. The CDR3 spans 17 residues. The gene calls are TRBV9 and TRBJ1-1, with 9 bases that match TRBD1. This TCR was sampled from a man aged 45-60 years with active or convalescent COVID-19. Material for sequencing was peripheral blood. Here the CDR3 reads CASSVAWDRVTNTEAFF. For the CDR3, the DNA is TGTGCCAGCAGCGTAGCTTGGGACAGGGTCACGAACACTGAAGCTTTCTTT.